A single T cell receptor beta chain is shown here with its context. The source of the sample is a study of T cell changes during pregnancy in multiple sclerosis. Repertoires were generated with immunoSEQ multiplex PCR, while TCRdb's copy carries only in-frame clones and drops some. The sample includes roughly 89,000 clones, 90% to 95% of them seen just once. V shed 3 bases and J shed 6 bases, with 10 bases lying between them. CDR3 length equals 13 residues. The germline gives CDR1 SGHRS, CDR2 YFSETQ. The chain is built from TRBV5-1 and TRBJ1-5, with D unclear. Material: peripheral blood, obtained in the first trimester of pregnancy. The source is a female donor with multiple sclerosis, enrolled in a pregnancy study. The CDR3 region has the DNA TGCGCCAGCAGCTCCCGAGGCGGTCAGCCCCAGCATTTT. It encodes CASSSRGGQPQHF.